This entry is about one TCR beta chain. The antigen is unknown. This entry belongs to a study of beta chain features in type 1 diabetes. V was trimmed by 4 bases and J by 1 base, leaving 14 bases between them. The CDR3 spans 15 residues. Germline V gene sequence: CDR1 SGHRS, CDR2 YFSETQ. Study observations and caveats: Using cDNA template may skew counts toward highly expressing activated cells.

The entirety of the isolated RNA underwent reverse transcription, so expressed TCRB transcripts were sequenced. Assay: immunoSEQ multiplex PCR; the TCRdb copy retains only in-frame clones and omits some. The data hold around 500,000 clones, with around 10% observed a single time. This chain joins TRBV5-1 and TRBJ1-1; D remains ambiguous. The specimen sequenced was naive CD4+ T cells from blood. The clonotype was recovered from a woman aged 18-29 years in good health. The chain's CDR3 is CASSPRTEGNTEAFF. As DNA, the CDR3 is TGCGCCAGCAGCCCAAGGACTGAGGGGAACACTGAAGCTTTCTTT.